This T cell receptor (beta chain) comes out of a study of blood T cells in healthy people across ages. Germline V gives CDR1 MNHEY, CDR2 SVGEGT. The CDR3 totals 14 residues. Trimming at V came to 6 bases and at J to 9 bases, leaving 12 bases not matched to a gene. The second PCR ran about 6 to 11 cycles with a sample-barcoded 5' primer and J-beta primers. Each CDR3 protein is one row after TCRdb ran MiXCR on the 5' RACE reads. The sample lists about 1.8 million distinct CDR3 sequences, roughly 52% occurring once. Approximately 10 milliliters was the volume of peripheral blood drawn from each donor. What was sequenced was blood. The chain couples TRBV6-2 or TRBV6-3 to TRBJ2-3; 7 bases fit TRBD2. This clonotype was obtained from a woman aged 40 to 50 in good health. The CDR3 bases are TGTGCCAGCAGACAATCCGGGGTCGGGGGGACGCAGTATTTT. The encoded protein is CASRQSGVGGTQYF.